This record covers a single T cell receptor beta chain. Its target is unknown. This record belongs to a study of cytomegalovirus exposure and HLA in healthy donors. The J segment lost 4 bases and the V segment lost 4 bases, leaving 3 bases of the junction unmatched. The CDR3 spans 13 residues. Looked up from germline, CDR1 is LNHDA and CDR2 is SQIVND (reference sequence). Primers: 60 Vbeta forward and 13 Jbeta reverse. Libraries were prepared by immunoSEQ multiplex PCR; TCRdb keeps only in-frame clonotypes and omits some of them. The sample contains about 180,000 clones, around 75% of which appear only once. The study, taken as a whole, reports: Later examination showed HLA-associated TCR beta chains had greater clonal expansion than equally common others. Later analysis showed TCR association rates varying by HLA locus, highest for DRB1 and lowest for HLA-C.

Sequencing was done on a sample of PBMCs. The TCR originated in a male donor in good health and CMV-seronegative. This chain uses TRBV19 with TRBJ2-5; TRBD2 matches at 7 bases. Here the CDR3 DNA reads TGTGCCAGTAGTAACGGGGGGAGAGAGACCCAGTACTTC. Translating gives CASSNGGRETQYF.